This T cell receptor beta chain is from a study of blood T cell repertoires in COVID-19. Germline CDR1 is LGHNT and CDR2 is FRNRAP. V dropped 5 bases and J dropped 11 bases, with 18 bases sitting between them. This CDR3 region has 13 residues. Per the original data handling: By means of reference gene primer amplification, nucleated cell counts were estimated. Sequenced by immunoSEQ multiplex PCR; TCRdb stores in-frame clones only, minus some. The DNA gave D and trimming, while V, J and clone size come from that table. Among about 240,000 clones, just under 85% were seen once, and the ten largest hold roughly 9.6%.

The origin of this receptor is a woman over 75 with acute or convalescent COVID-19. Specimen: peripheral blood. V and J are TRBV12-5 and TRBJ1-1; D is possibly TRBD1 (5 bases). This CDR3 reads CASGPLGPLGAFF. The CDR3 DNA reads as TGTGCTAGTGGTCCCTTGGGGCCCCTGGGTGCTTTCTTT.